Listed here are 13 T cell receptor beta chains from one sample, sequenced in a study of early T cells in non-severe SARS-CoV-2 infection. TCRdb re-derived calls from the 5' RACE reads in MiXCR, one entry per CDR3 protein. The sample has about 77,000 distinct CDR3 sequences, 4.5% to 6% seen once. Material: whole blood, obtained at baseline. The source is an adult who was a healthcare worker with PCR-confirmed SARS-CoV-2 infection or an uninfected control (not recorded which).

This clonotype has a single count. As DNA, the CDR3 is TGTGCCAGCAGCACCCCGGCTTCCTACAATGAGCAGTTCTTC. Its protein is CASSTPASYNEQFF. The chain links TRBV7-2 to TRBJ2-1; no definite D call. Trimming took 5 bases from V and 1 from J, leaving 9 bases between them. Germline CDR1 reads SGHTA; CDR2 reads FQGNSA. The CDR3 runs to 14 residues.

This chain joins TRBV20-1 and TRBJ2-7; the D gene is possibly TRBD2 (6 bases). V was trimmed by 1 base and J by 1 base, leaving 14 bases between them. This CDR3 is built from 15 residues. Germline lookup yields CDR1 DFQATT and CDR2 SNEGSKA (reference sequence). The chain's CDR3 is CSARGGGGASYEQYF. CDR3 coding DNA: TGCAGTGCTAGAGGGGGCGGCGGGGCGTCCTACGAGCAGTACTTC.

Within the sample, this clonotype is medium-sized. CDR3 sequence (DNA): TGTGCCAGCAGTGGGGAGTCAGGGAATCCGTCGATGCTAGCCAAAAACATTCAGTACTTC. Encoded protein: CASSGESGNPSMLAKNIQYF. The chain uses TRBV6-1 and TRBJ2-4, with D possibly being TRBD1 or TRBD2 (5 bases each). The CDR3 is 20 residues long. In germline, CDR1 is MNHNS, CDR2 SASEGT. The V end lost 4 bases, the J end lost 0 bases, and 25 bases lay between the germline ends.

The CDR3 is CASSIYMTVLNQPQHF. DNA of the CDR3: TGTGCCAGTAGTATATACATGACAGTGCTCAATCAGCCCCAGCATTTT. This chain connects TRBV19 to TRBJ1-5; possibly TRBD1 for D (5 bases). CDR3 length: 16 residues. CDR1 and CDR2 from the germline V gene are LNHDA and SQIVND (reference sequence). Trimming took off 2 bases at V and 3 bases at J, with 14 bases between the two ends.

This clonotype was detected ten times or more. The chain combines TRBV27 with TRBJ1-6; D not certain. The CDR3 length is 17 residues. V lost 5 bases and J 3 bases, leaving 17 bases between the germline ends. CDR1 and CDR2 (germline): MNHEY, SMNVEV (reference sequence). CDR3 DNA: TGTGCCAGCAGTCCCATGCCTTCGGGGATCTATAATTCACCCCTCCACTTT. It codes for CASSPMPSGIYNSPLHF.

This clonotype was seen ten or more times. This chain uses TRBV7-8 with TRBJ2-6; D not resolved. The germline CDR1 and CDR2 sequences are SGHVS and FQNEAQ. The CDR3 spans 14 residues. Trimming removed 2 bases at V and 4 bases at J, with 6 bases between. The CDR3 sequence is CASSLPLGANVLTF. CDR3 in DNA: TGTGCCAGCAGCTTACCCCTGGGGGCCAACGTCCTGACTTTC.

This clonotype came up many times. The rearrangement uses TRBV6-4 and TRBJ2-1; 8 bases line up with TRBD2. V shed 0 bases, J shed 0 bases, and the junction held 1 base outside the gene matches. This CDR3 region has 16 residues. Germline V gene data show CDR1 as MRHNA and CDR2 as SNTAGT. CDR3 in amino acids: CASSDSSGSSYNEQFF. The CDR3 nucleotides read TGTGCCAGCAGTGACTCGAGCGGGAGCTCCTACAATGAGCAGTTCTTC.

The sample holds many counts of this clonotype. The V call is TRBV5-6, the J call TRBJ2-6; maybe TRBD1 (5 bases). The CDR3 is made up of 15 amino acids. CDR1 and CDR2 from the germline V gene are SGHDT and YYEEEE. Trimming took 4 bases from V and 2 from J, leaving 10 bases between them. CDR3 region: CASSLQGAGANVLTF. The CDR3 DNA reads as TGTGCCAGCAGCCTGCAAGGGGCTGGGGCCAACGTCCTGACTTTC.

The table lists this clonotype with many counts. One junction end does not reproduce the germline sequence, and a read error may be involved. The chain uses TRBV11-2 and TRBJ2-2; TRBD2 matches at 10 bases. Germline CDR1 is SGHAT and CDR2 is FQNNGV. The CDR3 is made up of 16 amino acids. DNA of the CDR3: TGTCCCAGGATCGGGGAGCGGGAGGGAAACACCGGGGAGCTGTTTTTT. This translates into CPRIGEREGNTGELFF.

This clonotype was counted only a few times. In DNA, the CDR3 is TGTGCCAGCAGCCAGGACAGGGGCTCGCATGAAGCTTTCTTT. Translation gives CASSQDRGSHEAFF. The chain carries TRBV11-2 and TRBJ1-1; 9 bases align to TRBD1. CDR1 is SGHAT and CDR2 is FQNNGV in the germline V gene. The CDR3 has 14 amino acids. Losses at the gene ends were 5 bases for V and 7 bases for J; bases not matched to a gene: 8.

This clonotype was observed at least ten times. The chain recombines TRBV9 with TRBJ2-1; D is unresolved. Per the germline V gene, CDR1 is SGDLS and CDR2 is YYNGEE. V dropped 0 bases and J dropped 4 bases, with 11 bases sitting between them. The CDR3 runs 15 residues. CDR3 region: CASSVEGSLYNEQFF. CDR3 bases: TGTGCCAGCAGCGTAGAGGGTAGCCTTTACAATGAGCAGTTCTTC.

The sample holds many counts of this clonotype. The chain uses TRBV30 and TRBJ1-1; no clear D gene. Per the germline V gene, CDR1 is GTSNPN and CDR2 is SVGIG (reference sequence). CDR3 length: 14 amino acids. Between the trimmed V and J ends, which lost 5 bases and 1 base, there was a span of 14 bases. The DNA for the CDR3 is TGTGCCTGGGTCACCGAACGGGGGAACACTGAAGCTTTCTTT. Protein: CAWVTERGNTEAFF.

The chain carries TRBV12-3 or TRBV12-4 and TRBJ2-7; weak D call: TRBD1 (5 bases). V lost 4 bases to trimming and J lost 4 bases, with 11 bases between them. The CDR3 totals 13 residues. In DNA, the CDR3 is TGTGCCAGCAGTTACGACAGAGAGTACGAGCAGTACTTC. It is translated as CASSYDREYEQYF.